This paragraph covers one T cell receptor (beta chain) sequence. The antigen is undetermined. These data come from a study of OX40 agonist ivuxolimab in advanced cancers. About the research overall: Every 2 weeks, patients received ivuxolimab intravenously, dosed at 0.01 to 10 mg/kg. Participants, approximately 80% male, averaged 60 years of age, ranging from about 20 to 80.

The CDR3 length is 14 residues. The germline V gene encodes CDR1 SGHAT and CDR2 FQNNGV. V shed 2 bases and J shed 1 base, with 8 bases lying between them. This table comes from immunoSEQ multiplex PCR, and its TCRdb copy is limited to in-frame clones, with some not included. This sample has under 150,000 clones, with under 95% found just once. Study conclusions and caveats: Antigen specificity of clonally expanded peripheral T cells was not established.

This TCR was recovered from an adult with an advanced solid tumor such as melanoma, head and neck, liver or kidney cancer. Sequencing was performed on CD4+ or CD8+ T cells sorted from blood, taken in a trial of the OX40 agonist ivuxolimab. The chain joins TRBV11-2 to TRBJ1-2; TRBD1 is a possible D gene (5 bases). The CDR3 here is CASSLKGINYGYTF. The CDR3 DNA sequence: TGTGCCAGCAGCTTAAAGGGGATTAACTATGGCTACACCTTC.